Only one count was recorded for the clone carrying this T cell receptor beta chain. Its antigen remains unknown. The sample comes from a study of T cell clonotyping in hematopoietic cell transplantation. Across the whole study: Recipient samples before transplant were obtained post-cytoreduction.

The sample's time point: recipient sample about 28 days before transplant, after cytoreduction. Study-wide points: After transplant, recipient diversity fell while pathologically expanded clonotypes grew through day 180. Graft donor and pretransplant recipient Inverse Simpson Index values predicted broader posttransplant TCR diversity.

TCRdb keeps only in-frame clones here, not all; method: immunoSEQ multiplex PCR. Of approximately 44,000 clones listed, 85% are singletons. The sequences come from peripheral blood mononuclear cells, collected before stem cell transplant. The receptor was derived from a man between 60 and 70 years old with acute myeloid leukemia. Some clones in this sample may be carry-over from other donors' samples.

CDR3 region: CASSPLGGGYEQYF. CDR3 DNA sequence: TGTGCCAGCAGCCCCCTTGGGGGCGGGTACGAGCAGTACTTC. The chain couples TRBV7-3 to TRBJ2-7, with a tentative D call TRBD1 (6 bases). Germline CDR1 SGHTA, CDR2 FQGTGA. This CDR3 has 14 residues. V was pared by 5 bases and J by 4 bases, with 15 bases between.